This TCR beta chain was sequenced during a study of T cell responses to AZD1222 COVID-19 vaccine. Broader study findings: Along spike, vaccine-associated CD4 TCRs were found throughout, with dominance at 160-218 and 743-854.

The CDR3 is 13 residues long. The germline CDR1 and CDR2 sequences are SEHNR and FQNEAQ (reference sequence). V gave up 2 bases and J gave up 4 bases, with 7 bases separating them. Here immunoSEQ multiplex PCR was the method, and the copy in TCRdb shows in-frame clones only, minus some. Of about 90,000 clones in the sample, about 90% were seen once. This clone has a handful of counts. Its specificity is not known. The clonotype comes from an adult in good health. Material: peripheral blood, obtained on day 0 of MenACWY control vaccination. The V and J genes are TRBV7-9 and TRBJ2-3; no definite D call. For the CDR3, the DNA is TGTGCCAGCAGCTTACTTGTTTCAGATACGCAGTATTTT. Translating it yields CASSLLVSDTQYF.